The source of this TCR beta chain is a study of T cell repertoires in cytomegalovirus infection (dated by TCRdb to the late 2010s). Notes on the research overall: Donor HLA type was relevant to the analysis, because carriage of CMV infection together with the matching HLA type was indicated by public TCR beta signatures.

Sequenced using an Illumina HiSeq 1500. TCRdb took the public reads, trimmed them with fastp at Q25, ran MiXCR for clone calling and kept in-frame beta chains. Each CDR3 protein gets just one entry, which takes the most common genes and DNA from the rows behind it. The sample table shows around 630,000 distinct CDR3 sequences, and approximately 24% are seen once. Approximately 8.2% of the sample belongs to the ten largest clones. Spanning cysteine to phenylalanine, the CDR3 consists of 18 amino acids. Solely the CDR3 DNA is kept, with 54 bases framed from the first base. The germline V gene specifies SQVTM as CDR1 and ANQGSEA as CDR2. As for this clonotype: Its antigen remains unidentified. Sequence at one end of the junction differs from germline and may be a read error.

Paper-wide results and their limitations: The ex vivo response was dominated by HLA-C-restricted CMV-specific TCR beta clonotypes, which also provided the single most frequent clonotype in two of eight donors. In both this cohort and an independent cohort of some 350 donors, the cumulative frequency of public TCR beta family members distinguished carriers of CMV infection plus the relevant HLA type.

The sequence joins TRBV29-1 to TRBJ2-3, with TRBD2 matching 10 junction bases. The source is a human donor in good health (CMV status not recorded). Some clones in this sample may be carry-over from other donors' samples. Sequencing was performed on CD8+ T cells from PBMCs. This receptor has the CDR3 CGVEDLSTSGDFTDTQYF. The DNA is TGCGGCGTTGAAGATCTCAGTACTAGCGGGGATTTCACAGATACGCAGTATTTT.